These T cell receptor beta chains were read from a single sample in a study of T-cell memory formation after mild COVID-19. One entry per CDR3 protein, called by TCRdb with MiXCR from the 5' RACE reads. The table has 470,000 or so distinct CDR3 sequences, about 23% seen once; the top ten hold 12%. What was sequenced was PBMCs or a T cell subset sorted from them (not recorded which). The origin of the receptors is an adult woman who had mild COVID-19 (a few samples of this study predate the infection). Cell type and time point are not known. Each CDR3 is given with its conserved first and last residue. The D gene is left open where the match is weak. Not every row has a clone size; where given, it reads once, few, many or a size class.

len,abundance,d_gene,v_gene,j_gene,CDR3aa,CDR3nt
15,few,-,TRBV11-2,TRBJ1-2,CASSLLSDRMDGYTF,TGTGCCAGCAGCTTACTATCGGACAGAATGGATGGCTACACCTTC
15,few,-,TRBV27,TRBJ2-7,CASSPSADYYYEQYF,TGTGCCAGCAGTCCCTCGGCCGACTATTACTACGAGCAGTACTTC
16,-,-,TRBV12-3/TRBV12-4,TRBJ1-1,CASSLRRGGAATEAFF,TGTGCCAGCTCCCTTCGCCGTGGGGGGGCTGCTACTGAAGCTTTCTTT
13,-,-,TRBV20-1,TRBJ1-1,CSAWRGGATEAFF,TGCAGTGCTTGGAGGGGAGGGGCCACTGAAGCTTTCTTT
16,-,TRBD2,TRBV10-3,TRBJ2-2,CAIRKGLAGVAGELFF,TGTGCCATCAGGAAGGGACTAGCGGGAGTTGCCGGGGAGCTGTTTTTT
13,few,-,TRBV2,TRBJ2-3,CASSEAAQGPQYF,TGTGCCAGCAGTGAAGCGGCACAGGGACCGCAGTATTTT
14,-,-,TRBV5-1,TRBJ2-3,CASSPAQDGDTQYF,TGCGCCAGCAGCCCGGCGCAGGATGGCGATACGCAGTATTTT
15,few,-,TRBV4-3,TRBJ1-4,CASSQDGGSYLGLFF,TGCGCCAGCAGCCAAGACGGCGGCTCGTATCTCGGACTGTTTTTT
15,few,-,TRBV7-9,TRBJ2-3,CASSLTSTRTDTQYF,TGTGCCAGCAGCTTAACTAGCACCAGAACAGATACGCAGTATTTT
14,-,TRBD2,TRBV9,TRBJ2-7,CASSTTSGGYEQYF,TGTGCCAGCAGCACCACTAGCGGGGGGTACGAGCAGTACTTC
14,-,-,TRBV20-1,TRBJ2-3,CSARDFATRMPQYF,TGCAGTGCTAGAGATTTTGCCACCCGCATGCCGCAGTATTTT
14,-,TRBD1,TRBV5-1,TRBJ2-1,CASSPGQGEDEQFF,TGCGCCAGCAGCCCGGGACAGGGGGAGGATGAGCAGTTCTTC
14,-,-,TRBV24-1,TRBJ2-3,CATSDFPSADTQYF,TGTGCCACCAGTGATTTCCCATCCGCGGATACGCAGTATTTT
16,-,TRBD1,TRBV7-8,TRBJ2-3,CASSLLGTADTDTQYF,TGTGCCAGCAGCTTGCTTGGGACAGCAGACACAGATACGCAGTATTTT
15,few,TRBD1,TRBV19,TRBJ2-1,CASSQNRGAYNEQFF,TGTGCCAGTAGTCAAAACAGGGGAGCCTACAATGAGCAGTTCTTC
14,-,TRBD2,TRBV15,TRBJ2-3,CATSSIAGGTSQYF,TGTGCCACCAGCAGTATAGCGGGAGGAACTTCGCAGTATTTT
14,many,TRBD1,TRBV27,TRBJ2-3,CASSRDRVIDTQYF,TGTGCCAGCAGTCGGGACAGGGTGATAGATACGCAGTATTTT
12,-,-,TRBV12-3/TRBV12-4,TRBJ1-2,CATQSRGYGYTF,TGTGCCACCCAATCCAGGGGATATGGCTACACCTTC
17,-,-,TRBV19,TRBJ1-2,CASSIPLVGTSRRGYTF,TGTGCCAGTAGTATACCCCTCGTAGGGACCTCCAGGAGGGGCTACACCTTC
11,many,-,TRBV20-1,TRBJ2-5,CSAREPPAQYF,TGCAGTGCTAGAGAACCCCCTGCCCAGTACTTC
15,once,TRBD1,TRBV11-2,TRBJ2-7,CASTVDRGSSYEQYF,TGTGCCAGCACCGTCGACAGGGGCTCCTCCTACGAGCAGTACTTC
14,-,-,TRBV19,TRBJ1-2,CASSKHSTNYGYTF,TGTGCCAGTAGTAAACACAGCACTAACTATGGCTACACCTTC
15,few,-,TRBV29-1,TRBJ2-5,CSVEDSGENQETQYF,TGCAGCGTTGAAGATTCGGGGGAGAACCAAGAGACCCAGTACTTC
13,-,-,TRBV18,TRBJ1-2,CASSPSAGWRYTF,TGTGCCAGCTCACCTTCGGCAGGGTGGCGCTACACCTTC
14,-,-,TRBV5-1,TRBJ2-5,CASSPLGNQETQYF,TGCGCCAGCAGTCCCCTGGGGAACCAAGAGACCCAGTACTTC
16,-,TRBD2,TRBV5-5,TRBJ2-5,CASSSPGRGTQETQYF,TGTGCCAGCAGTTCCCCCGGGAGGGGGACCCAAGAGACCCAGTACTTC
17,-,-,TRBV5-1,TRBJ1-3,CASSLGTGLQIENTIYF,TGCGCCAGCAGCTTGGGAACAGGCTTGCAGATCGAAAACACCATATATTTT
17,-,-,TRBV21-1,TRBJ2-7,CASSKGLEDRSSYEQYF,TGTGCCAGCAGCAAAGGTTTAGAGGACAGAAGCTCCTACGAGCAGTACTTC
13,few,TRBD2,TRBV20-1,TRBJ2-3,CSARRGGTDTQYF,TGCAGTGCTAGACGGGGGGGCACAGATACGCAGTATTTT
15,-,-,TRBV20-1,TRBJ2-1,CSAASLGRSYNEEFF,TGCAGTGCAGCTTCATTGGGACGCTCCTACAATGAGGAGTTCTTC
15,-,-,TRBV4-1,TRBJ1-1,CASSRRQTINTEAFF,TGCGCCAGCAGCCGAAGACAGACGATTAACACTGAAGCTTTCTTT
13,-,TRBD2,TRBV20-1,TRBJ2-4,CSVVGTSGAWPYF,TGCAGTGTTGTCGGGACTAGCGGGGCCTGGCCCTACTTC
17,few,TRBD2,TRBV3-1,TRBJ2-3,CASSQATLADSTDTQYF,TGTGCCAGCAGCCAGGCTACCCTAGCGGATAGCACAGATACGCAGTATTTT
15,few,-,TRBV18,TRBJ1-1,CASSPPSVKNTEAFF,TGTGCCAGCTCACCACCGAGTGTGAAGAACACTGAAGCTTTCTTT
15,-,-,TRBV18,TRBJ1-1,CASSEAPGGNTEAFF,TGTGCCAGCTCAGAAGCCCCTGGGGGGAACACTGAAGCTTTCTTT
15,many,TRBD2,TRBV7-6,TRBJ2-1,CASSLRLAAYNEQFF,TGTGCCAGCAGCTTACGCCTAGCGGCCTACAATGAGCAGTTCTTC
14,-,-,TRBV4-1,TRBJ2-5,CASSLGLSKETQYF,TGCGCCAGCAGCCTGGGGCTGTCCAAAGAGACCCAGTACTTC
16,few,TRBD1,TRBV6-6,TRBJ2-1,CASSSWGGQGPNEQFF,TGTGCCAGCAGTTCGTGGGGGGGACAGGGACCCAATGAGCAGTTCTTC
15,few,-,TRBV21-1,TRBJ2-7,CASSKRGTGVREQYF,TGTGCCAGCAGCAAGCGGGGGACAGGGGTTCGGGAGCAGTACTTC
15,once,-,TRBV15,TRBJ2-7,CATSRAGLLSYEQYF,TGTGCCACCAGCAGAGCGGGGCTCCTCTCCTACGAGCAGTACTTC
17,few,TRBD1,TRBV6-2/TRBV6-3,TRBJ2-6,CASRGTGGHSGANVLTF,TGTGCCAGCAGAGGGACAGGGGGACACTCTGGGGCCAACGTCCTGACTTTC
15,few,-,TRBV7-6,TRBJ2-1,CASSLRDFSLNEQFF,TGTGCCAGCAGCCTCCGGGACTTCTCTCTCAATGAGCAGTTCTTC
14,few,-,TRBV5-4,TRBJ1-1,CASRGLATNTEAFF,TGTGCCAGCAGGGGGTTGGCAACGAACACTGAAGCTTTCTTT
15,few,-,TRBV5-1,TRBJ1-2,CASSFDLQGLRGYTF,TGCGCCAGCAGCTTCGACCTACAGGGTTTACGTGGCTACACCTTC
14,-,TRBD2,TRBV20-1,TRBJ2-5,CSAPIPGGQETQYF,TGCAGTGCTCCAATCCCGGGGGGCCAAGAGACCCAGTACTTC
14,-,TRBD1,TRBV20-1,TRBJ1-3,CSASRTGTGNTIYF,TGCAGTGCTAGCCGGACAGGGACGGGAAACACCATATATTTT
16,-,-,TRBV4-1,TRBJ2-6,CASSRYGGSGANVLTF,TGCGCCAGCAGCCGATACGGGGGCTCTGGGGCCAACGTCCTGACTTTC
14,-,-,TRBV6-2/TRBV6-3,TRBJ2-4,CASSYGGPQIVQYF,TGTGCCAGCAGTTACGGCGGGCCACAAATCGTTCAGTACTTC
13,-,-,TRBV20-1,TRBJ2-5,CSARYTNQETQYF,TGCAGTGCTAGATACACGAACCAAGAGACCCAGTACTTC
16,many,TRBD1,TRBV10-3,TRBJ1-2,CAISEPLGQGRGGYTF,TGTGCCATCAGTGAGCCCCTTGGACAGGGTAGAGGTGGCTACACCTTC
13,few,-,TRBV6-1,TRBJ1-6,CASSEFQQSPLHF,TGTGCCAGCAGTGAATTCCAGCAGTCACCCCTCCACTTT
17,few,TRBD2,TRBV7-8,TRBJ2-3,CASSLGTSGASTDTQYF,TGTGCCAGCAGCTTAGGGACTAGCGGGGCAAGCACAGATACGCAGTATTTT
15,once,TRBD1,TRBV5-1,TRBJ2-5,CASSLGRGLDETQYF,TGCGCCAGCAGCTTGGGCAGGGGGCTAGACGAGACCCAGTACTTC